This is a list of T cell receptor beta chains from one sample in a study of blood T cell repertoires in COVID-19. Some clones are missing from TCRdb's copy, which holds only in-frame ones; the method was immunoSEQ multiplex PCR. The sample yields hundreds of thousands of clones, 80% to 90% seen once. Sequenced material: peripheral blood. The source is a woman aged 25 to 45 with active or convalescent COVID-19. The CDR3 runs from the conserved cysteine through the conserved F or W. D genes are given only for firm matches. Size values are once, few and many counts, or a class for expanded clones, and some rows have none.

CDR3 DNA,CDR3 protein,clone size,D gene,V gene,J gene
TGTGCCAGCAGCTTCGGTTTGAGGCCTAGCGGCACAGATACGCAGTATTTT,CASSFGLRPSGTDTQYF,-,-,TRBV7-9,TRBJ2-3
TGTGCCAGTAGTATAGCCCACAGAAACTATGGCTACACCTTC,CASSIAHRNYGYTF,few,-,TRBV19,TRBJ1-2
TGCGCCAGCAGCTTGGGCAGCGGGGGATCCTACGAGCAGTACTTC,CASSLGSGGSYEQYF,-,TRBD2,TRBV5-1,TRBJ2-7
TGTGCCAGCAGCCCACGGACAGGGAGCTACGAGCAGTACTTC,CASSPRTGSYEQYF,-,TRBD1,TRBV5-4,TRBJ2-7
TGTGCCAGCAGCCAAGATCGGGTAGCGGGAGGGGAGGAGCAGTACTTC,CASSQDRVAGGEEQYF,-,TRBD2,TRBV3-1/TRBV3-2,TRBJ2-7
TGTGCCAGTAGTATGACTAGCGGGGGGAATGAGCAGTTCTTC,CASSMTSGGNEQFF,-,TRBD2,TRBV19,TRBJ2-1
TGTGCCAGCAGCTTAGCATCTCTAGCCGCCTATGAGCAGTTCTTC,CASSLASLAAYEQFF,-,-,TRBV11-2,TRBJ2-1
TGTGCCAGCAGTGTGGAGGGGGCAGGGAACACTGAAGCTTTCTTT,CASSVEGAGNTEAFF,-,TRBD1,TRBV2,TRBJ1-1
TGTGCCAGCAGCCTGGGACTAGCGGGGGGGCGGTCCTCCTACAATGAGCAGTTCTTC,CASSLGLAGGRSSYNEQFF,few,TRBD2,TRBV3-1/TRBV3-2,TRBJ2-1
TGTGCCAGCGCGGGGGGGAATGAGCAGTTCTTC,CASAGGNEQFF,-,TRBD2,TRBV3-1/TRBV3-2,TRBJ2-1
TGCGCCAGCAGCCAAGATGGGGGGAGCTATGGCTACACCTTC,CASSQDGGSYGYTF,-,-,TRBV4-1,TRBJ1-2
TGTGCCAGCAGCAGGTCGGGACTAGCGGGACCTTTGAACACCGGGGAGCTGTTTTTT,CASSRSGLAGPLNTGELFF,-,TRBD2,TRBV5-4,TRBJ2-2
TGTGCCACCAGTGACTCACAGCATTCAGATACGCAGTATTTT,CATSDSQHSDTQYF,-,-,TRBV24-1,TRBJ2-3
TGTGCCAGCAGCCTAACGCTAAGGGGGAGCACTGAGCAGTTCTTC,CASSLTLRGSTEQFF,-,-,TRBV6-6,TRBJ2-1
TGTGCCACCAGCAGAGATAACCAAAGAGGCTCCTATAATTCACCCCTCCACTTT,CATSRDNQRGSYNSPLHF,-,-,TRBV15,TRBJ1-6
TGTGCCAGCAGCTTAGCCCTCCTTAGCGCCATGGATGAGCAGTTCTTC,CASSLALLSAMDEQFF,-,-,TRBV11-2,TRBJ2-1
TGTGCCAGCAGTGAAGGTATGGTAGTAAGCAATCAGCCCCAGCATTTT,CASSEGMVVSNQPQHF,-,-,TRBV6-1,TRBJ1-5
TGTGCCAGCAGTTTACAAGGAATGGGCGGAAACACCATATATTTT,CASSLQGMGGNTIYF,once,-,TRBV5-5,TRBJ1-3